These T cell receptor beta chains were read from a single sample in a study of cytomegalovirus exposure and HLA in healthy donors. Method: immunoSEQ multiplex PCR; TCRdb's copy keeps in-frame clones and lacks some. The repertoire has about 180,000 clones, around 85% of them found once; the top ten carry approximately 15%. The material sequenced was PBMCs. These receptors all come from a man between 18 and 35 years old in good health and CMV-seropositive. Each CDR3 is given with its conserved first and last residue. Each record gives: V gene, D gene, J gene, clone size, CDR3 protein, CDR3 DNA. A D gene is named only where the DNA matches it firmly. Clone size is given for some rows only: seen once, a few or many times, or a class if the clone is expanded.

TRBV2,-,TRBJ2-7,few,CASMTGSYEQYF,TGTGCCAGTATGACAGGCTCCTACGAGCAGTACTTC
TRBV27,TRBD1,TRBJ2-7,-,CASSLTGTGNYEQYF,TGTGCCAGCAGTCTAACCGGGACAGGGAATTACGAGCAGTACTTC
TRBV11-1,TRBD2,TRBJ2-7,-,CASSHSGGASYEQYF,TGTGCCAGCAGCCACAGCGGGGGGGCCTCCTACGAGCAGTACTTC
TRBV28,TRBD2,TRBJ2-7,-,CASSPSGPTSGIYEQYF,TGTGCCAGCAGCCCCTCAGGACCGACTAGCGGGATTTACGAGCAGTACTTC
TRBV11-3,-,TRBJ2-2,-,CASSSRQESNRTGELFF,TGTGCCAGCAGCTCGCGACAGGAGTCAAATAGGACCGGGGAGCTGTTTTTT
TRBV28,TRBD2,TRBJ2-5,-,CASSAYLAGVYQETQYF,TGTGCCAGCAGTGCTTATCTAGCGGGAGTTTACCAAGAGACCCAGTACTTC
TRBV9,-,TRBJ2-5,-,CASSVGAFQETQYF,TGTGCCAGCAGCGTAGGTGCGTTTCAAGAGACCCAGTACTTC
TRBV5-1,TRBD1,TRBJ1-3,once,CARTTGARSGNTIYF,TGCGCCAGGACTACAGGGGCGAGGTCTGGAAACACCATATATTTT
TRBV6-5,-,TRBJ2-7,-,CASREGLGSYEQYF,TGTGCCAGCAGGGAGGGGCTTGGATCCTACGAGCAGTACTTC
TRBV18,-,TRBJ1-2,-,CASSPQKEGYTF,TGTGCCAGCTCACCACAGAAGGAGGGCTACACCTTC
TRBV7-2,-,TRBJ2-1,-,CASSLAIGSATYNEQFF,TGTGCCAGCAGCTTAGCAATTGGTAGCGCGACCTACAATGAGCAGTTCTTC
TRBV27,TRBD1,TRBJ1-2,-,CASSFSGQGSGYGYTF,TGTGCCAGCAGTTTTTCGGGACAGGGATCGGGCTATGGCTACACCTTC